A single sample gave rise to the 5 T cell receptor beta chains below, sequenced in a study of post-analysis software for immune sequencing data. General study points: Patients carried roughly 5 TRBV segments more frequently than controls did, and TRBV5-6, TRBV5-1 and TRBV20-1 were among them.

Antigens of these TCRs are unknown. Unique molecular identifiers had been added to the TCR beta cDNA libraries. A single record per CDR3 protein comes from TCRdb applying MiXCR to the PCR reads. Counted here are about 820,000 distinct CDR3 sequences, roughly 50% occurring once; the ten biggest clones make up 4.6%. Sequencing input: blood. The receptors stem from a girl aged 5-17 years with multiple sclerosis.

The table lists this clonotype with a few counts. The chain uses TRBV6-6 and TRBJ1-2; 8 positions match TRBD1. The J segment lost 3 bases and the V segment lost 5 bases, leaving 11 bases of the junction unmatched. CDR3 length: 16 residues. Germline-derived CDR1 and CDR2 are MNHNY and SVGAGI (reference sequence). The CDR3 DNA reads as TGTGCCAGCAGTAAAGAGACCGGGACAGGCGACTATGGCTACACCTTC. Protein sequence: CASSKETGTGDYGYTF.

This chain uses TRBV6-5 with TRBJ2-1; 7 bases match TRBD2. Germline-derived CDR1 and CDR2 are MNHEY and SVGAGI. Trimming cost V 0 bases and J 4 bases; bases outside gene matches: 6. The CDR3 totals 16 residues. The CDR3 protein is CASSYSAGSPYNEQFF. The CDR3 nucleotides are TGTGCCAGCAGTTACTCAGCGGGGAGCCCTTACAATGAGCAGTTCTTC.

This clonotype occurred once. The chain has TRBV6-2 or TRBV6-3 and TRBJ2-1; 9 bases line up with TRBD2. There are 16 residues in the CDR3. Trimming took 4 bases from V and 4 from J; bases not matched to a gene: 8. CDR1 MNHEY and CDR2 SVGEGT come from the germline V gene. CDR3 residues: CASSSGTSFLYNEQFF. CDR3 sequence (DNA): TGTGCCAGCAGTTCCGGGACTAGCTTTTTATACAATGAGCAGTTCTTC.

The V call is TRBV7-3, the J call TRBJ2-1; 9 bases map to TRBD1. CDR1 and CDR2 (germline): SGHTA, FQGTGA. CDR3 length equals 13 residues. V shed 7 bases and J 10 bases; nucleotides not matched to a gene: 8. CDR3 bases: TGTGCCAGCAAGCTACAGGGGGCTGGGGAGCAGTTCTTC. Translating gives CASKLQGAGEQFF.

The genes are TRBV12-3 or TRBV12-4 and TRBJ2-3; D is unclear. Between the trimmed V and J ends, which lost 7 bases and 6 bases, there was a span of 23 bases. This CDR3 contains 16 residues. CDR3 nucleotide sequence: TGTGCCAGCACATTCCCAGAGGCGGCCCGGGCCGATACGCAGTATTTT. It yields the protein CASTFPEAARADTQYF.